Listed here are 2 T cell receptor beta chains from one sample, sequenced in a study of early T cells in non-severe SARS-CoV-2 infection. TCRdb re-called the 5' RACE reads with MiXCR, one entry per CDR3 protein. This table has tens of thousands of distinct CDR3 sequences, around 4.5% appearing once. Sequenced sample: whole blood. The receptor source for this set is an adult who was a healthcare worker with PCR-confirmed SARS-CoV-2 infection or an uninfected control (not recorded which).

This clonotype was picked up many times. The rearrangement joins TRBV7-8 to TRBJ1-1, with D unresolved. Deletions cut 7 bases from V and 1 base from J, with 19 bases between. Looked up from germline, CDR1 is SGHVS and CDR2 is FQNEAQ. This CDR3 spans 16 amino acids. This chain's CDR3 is CASIRERTRRNTEAFF. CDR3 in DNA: TGTGCCAGCATAAGGGAACGGACTCGGCGGAACACTGAAGCTTTCTTT. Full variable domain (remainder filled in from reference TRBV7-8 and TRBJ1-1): GAGVSQSPRYKVAKRGQDVALRCDPISGHVSLFWYQQALGQGPEFLTYFQNEAQLDKSGLPSDRFFAERPEGSVSTLKIQRTQQEDSAVYLCASIRERTRRNTEAFFGQGTRLTVV.

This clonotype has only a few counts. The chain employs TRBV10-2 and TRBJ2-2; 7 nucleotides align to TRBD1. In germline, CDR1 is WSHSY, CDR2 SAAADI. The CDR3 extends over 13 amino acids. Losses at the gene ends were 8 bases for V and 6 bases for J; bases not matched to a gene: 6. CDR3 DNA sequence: TGCGCCAGCCGGGACAGAGAGGCCGGGGAGCTGTTTTTT. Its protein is CASRDREAGELFF.